What follows are 10 T cell receptor beta chains derived from one specimen sequenced in a study of cytomegalovirus exposure and HLA in healthy donors. PCR involved 60 Vbeta and 13 Jbeta primers. The table came from immunoSEQ multiplex PCR; TCRdb's copy has only in-frame clones and leaves some out. The data show around 180,000 clones, 81% seen once. The sequencing sample was made of PBMCs. These receptors all come from a young woman in good health and CMV-seropositive.

Written as DNA, the CDR3 is TGTGCCAGCAGCCTGGAACCGGGACAGAACACTGAAGCTTTCTTT. It is translated as CASSLEPGQNTEAFF. This chain links TRBV5-4 with TRBJ1-1; possible D gene TRBD1, 6 bases. The germline V gene encodes CDR1 SGHNT and CDR2 YYREEE (reference sequence). There are 15 residues in the CDR3. V was trimmed by 4 bases and J by 1 base, leaving 14 bases between them.

The V gene is TRBV11-2, the J gene TRBJ2-5; 13 positions agree with TRBD2. The end of the DNA fits TRBJ2-7 better, so the J call may be wrong. From germline, CDR1 is SGHAT and CDR2 FQNNGV. This CDR3 has 20 residues. CDR3 DNA: TGTGCCAGCAGCTTAGATCCGGGACTAGCGGGGCCTCTCACCTCTTACGAGCAGTACTTC. It codes for CASSLDPGLAGPLTSYEQYF.

This sequence joins TRBV6-1 and TRBJ2-7, with D maybe TRBD1 (6 bases). The ends were cut back, 2 bases at V and 3 bases at J, with 17 bases in the middle. CDR1 and CDR2 from the germline V gene are MNHNS and SASEGT. The CDR3 runs to 16 residues. CDR3 nucleotide sequence: TGTGCCAGCAGTGAATATTTGGCAGAGGGACACTACGAGCAGTACTTC. Amino acid sequence: CASSEYLAEGHYEQYF.

This clone appeared a few times. The chain is built from TRBV6-6 and TRBJ2-1; TRBD1 aligns across 7 bases. The V gene's germline CDR1 is MNHNY and CDR2 SVGAGI (reference sequence). V lost 4 bases, J lost 8 bases, and 5 bases stayed unmatched. This CDR3 has 13 residues. The CDR3 spells CASSSNRGDEQFF. For the CDR3, the DNA is TGTGCCAGCAGTTCGAACAGGGGCGATGAGCAGTTCTTC.

The rearrangement uses TRBV28 and TRBJ1-3; 7 nucleotides agree with TRBD1. The CDR3 is made up of 17 amino acids. CDR1 is MDHEN, CDR2 SYDVKM, per germline. V was pared by 6 bases and J by 0 bases, with 11 bases of the junction left unmatched. The CDR3 sequence: CASRPTGTVLSGNTIYF. The CDR3 DNA follows: TGTGCCAGCAGACCGACTGGGACAGTTCTCTCTGGAAACACCATATATTTT.

This chain links TRBV19 with TRBJ2-5, with 7 bases aligning to TRBD2. CDR1 and CDR2 from the germline V gene are LNHDA and SQIVND (reference sequence). This CDR3 is 16 amino acids long. V shed 4 bases and J 1 base; nucleotides not matched to a gene: 9. The CDR3 sequence: CASSTGAGRVQETQYF. The CDR3 DNA reads as TGTGCCAGTAGTACGGGAGCGGGGAGGGTCCAAGAGACCCAGTACTTC.

This chain connects TRBV6-1 to TRBJ1-1; D not resolved. Deletions cut 4 bases from V and 1 base from J, with 13 bases between. There are 15 residues in the CDR3. Germline CDR1 is MNHNS and CDR2 is SASEGT. The CDR3 reads CASSVFVRQNTEAFF. CDR3 nucleotide sequence: TGTGCCAGCAGTGTTTTCGTCAGACAGAACACTGAAGCTTTCTTT.

The chain uses TRBV18 and TRBJ1-1, with TRBD1 as a possible D gene (6 bases). Trimming cost V 1 base and J 5 bases, with 14 bases left between them. CDR1 and CDR2 from the germline V gene are KGHSH and LQKENI. The CDR3 has 15 amino acids. CDR3 region: CASSPQMGHPTEAFF. CDR3 DNA: TGTGCCAGCTCACCACAAATGGGACACCCAACTGAAGCTTTCTTT.

This chain links TRBV30 with TRBJ1-2; the D gene is possibly TRBD1 (6 bases). Germline V gives CDR1 GTSNPN, CDR2 SVGIG (reference sequence). V was pared by 2 bases and J by 4 bases, with 14 bases between. This CDR3 spans 14 amino acids. CDR3 loop: CAWSPGTGFYGYTF. The CDR3 region has the DNA TGTGCCTGGAGTCCGGGCACAGGGTTCTATGGCTACACCTTC.

V is TRBV11-2 and J is TRBJ2-1; 8 bases map to TRBD1. This CDR3 is built from 14 residues. With V trimmed by 5 bases and J by 9 bases, 9 bases remained unmatched. Germline CDR1 reads SGHAT; CDR2 reads FQNNGV. CDR3 DNA sequence: TGTGCCAGCAGCCAAACCAGGGGGCGGGTTGAGCAGTTCTTC. Its translation: CASSQTRGRVEQFF.